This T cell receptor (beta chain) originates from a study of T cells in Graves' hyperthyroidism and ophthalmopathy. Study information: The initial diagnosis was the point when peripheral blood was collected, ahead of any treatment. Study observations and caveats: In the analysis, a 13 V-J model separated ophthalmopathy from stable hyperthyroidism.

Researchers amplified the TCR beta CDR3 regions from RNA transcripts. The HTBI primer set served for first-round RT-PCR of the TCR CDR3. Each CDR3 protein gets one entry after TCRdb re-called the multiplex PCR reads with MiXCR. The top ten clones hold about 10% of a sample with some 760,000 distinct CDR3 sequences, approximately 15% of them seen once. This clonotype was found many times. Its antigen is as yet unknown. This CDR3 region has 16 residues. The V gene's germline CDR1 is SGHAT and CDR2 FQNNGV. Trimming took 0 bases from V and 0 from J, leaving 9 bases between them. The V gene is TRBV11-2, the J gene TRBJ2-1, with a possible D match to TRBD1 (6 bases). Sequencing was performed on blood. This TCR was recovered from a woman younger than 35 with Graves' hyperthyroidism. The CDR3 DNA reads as TGTGCCAGCAGCTTAGATGGGGGCACCTCCTACAATGAGCAGTTCTTC. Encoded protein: CASSLDGGTSYNEQFF.